This T cell receptor (beta chain) stems from a study of blood T cell repertoires in COVID-19. Study-level background: The samples span acute and convalescent COVID-19 from the United States, Italy and Spain. The cDNA or gDNA used as material had been derived from T cells, B-cell-depleted T cells, or PBMCs.

Original analysis: Nucleated cell counts were estimated from reference gene primer amplification. Clones were sequenced by immunoSEQ multiplex PCR, and TCRdb holds only the in-frame ones, with some missing. From that table come the V and J calls and clone size; the DNA was used to work out D and trimming. The sample carries 100,000 or so clones, around 90% recorded once. CDR1 is KGHDR, CDR2 SFDVKD, per germline. V shed 1 base, J shed 0 bases, and the junction held 18 bases outside the gene matches. The CDR3 extends over 22 amino acids. The receptor comes from a woman aged 45-60 years in a cohort sampled during active COVID-19. The sample was peripheral blood. This chain connects TRBV24-1 to TRBJ2-1; TRBD2 agrees at 9 bases. In DNA, the CDR3 is TGTGCCACCAGTGATTTCGGGAGCGGGGGGCCCTCAAAACTTTTCTCCTACAATGAGCAGTTCTTC. Amino acid sequence: CATSDFGSGGPSKLFSYNEQFF.